The rows below give T cell receptor beta chains drawn from one sample of a study of response to subunit inactivated influenza vaccine. TCRdb analysed the RT-PCR reads with MiXCR anew, one entry per CDR3 protein. The sample consists of 550,000 to 800,000 distinct CDR3 sequences, 14% of them appearing once. The sequencing here drew on PBMCs from blood, taken about 14 days before vaccination. These receptors were obtained from a man over 45 who received an inactivated influenza vaccine. Each CDR3 is given with its conserved first and last residue. A D gene is named only where the DNA matches it firmly. Clone sizes are given selectively: once, few, many, or a class where the clone is expanded.

V	D	size	J	DNA	CDR3
TRBV15	TRBD2	NA	TRBJ2-1	TGTGCCACCAGCAGAGGGGGGCTAGCGGGTTTCAATGAGAAGTTCTTC	CATSRGGLAGFNEKFF
TRBV16	NA	NA	TRBJ2-3	TGTGCCAGCAGCCAAGTGAATACGCAGTATTTT	CASSQVNTQYF
TRBV27	TRBD2	few	TRBJ2-2	TGTGCCAGCAAACGGCGGGGGGGAGGATGGACCGGGGAGCTGTTTTTT	CASKRRGGGWTGELFF
TRBV20-1	NA	NA	TRBJ1-5	TGCAGTGCTAGAGTAAATTTAAAAGGGGGCAATCAGCCCCAGCATTTT	CSARVNLKGGNQPQHF
TRBV12-3/TRBV12-4	NA	many	TRBJ1-2	TGTGCCAGCAGTTTTGGGCAGCTCTATGGCTACACCTTC	CASSFGQLYGYTF
TRBV15	NA	NA	TRBJ2-7	TGTGCCACCAGCAGAGATAACCGGCAACGCGACGAGCAGTACTTC	CATSRDNRQRDEQYF
TRBV7-2	NA	few	TRBJ2-1	TGTGCCAGCAGCAAAACCGGGACTCACTACAATGAGCAGTTCTTC	CASSKTGTHYNEQFF
TRBV5-1	TRBD2	few	TRBJ2-5	TGCGCCAGCAGAAAATTAGCGGGGGGCCTCCAAGAGACCCAGTACTTC	CASRKLAGGLQETQYF
TRBV5-1	NA	NA	TRBJ2-3	TGCGCCAGCAAATTGGGGGGCCCCATTAGCACAGATACGCAGTATTTT	CASKLGGPISTDTQYF
TRBV28	TRBD1	NA	TRBJ2-3	TGTGCCACCCGGACAGGGGGCCTCGGGGATACGCAGTATTTT	CATRTGGLGDTQYF
TRBV6-2/TRBV6-3	TRBD2	few	TRBJ2-5	TGTGCCAGCAAGAAAGGACTAGTTGAAGAGACCCAGTACTTC	CASKKGLVEETQYF
TRBV2	TRBD2	NA	TRBJ2-3	TGTGCCAGCAGTCCGCGGACTAGCGGTGGAGATACGCAGTATTTT	CASSPRTSGGDTQYF
TRBV5-1	NA	NA	TRBJ1-1	TGCGCCAGCAGCTTGGTTGCAGGGAGAGGCACTGAAGCTTTCTTT	CASSLVAGRGTEAFF
TRBV5-4	TRBD2	few	TRBJ2-3	TGTGCCAGCAGCTTGGTAGCGGGATACACAGATACGCAGTATTTT	CASSLVAGYTDTQYF
TRBV4-3	TRBD1	few	TRBJ2-2	TGCGCCAGCAGCCAAGCCGGGACAGGGCGCACCGGGGAGCTGTTTTTT	CASSQAGTGRTGELFF
TRBV7-9	NA	NA	TRBJ2-7	TGTGCCAGCATTGACAACTACGAGCAGTACTTC	CASIDNYEQYF
TRBV6-1	TRBD1	NA	TRBJ1-6	TGTGCCAGCGGTGTCAGGACAGGCAATTCACCCCTCCACTTT	CASGVRTGNSPLHF
TRBV12-3/TRBV12-4	NA	few	TRBJ1-1	TGTGCCAGCAGACATGGACGCCCCTGGGAAGCTTTCTTT	CASRHGRPWEAFF
TRBV7-9	NA	NA	TRBJ2-7	TGTGCCAGCAGCTCAACCTCGGGCGGGGTTCTTTCCTACGAGCAGTACTTC	CASSSTSGGVLSYEQYF
TRBV20-1	TRBD2	few	TRBJ2-3	TGCAGTGCTGGGACTAGCGGGGGTGCAGATACGCAGTATTTT	CSAGTSGGADTQYF
TRBV6-2/TRBV6-3	TRBD1	many	TRBJ1-5	TGTGCCAGCAGTAACCGGGACAGGGGAGGACCCCAGCATTTT	CASSNRDRGGPQHF
TRBV4-3	NA	NA	TRBJ2-3	TGCGCCAGCAGCGTAGCGTGGGGAAACACGCAGTATTTT	CASSVAWGNTQYF
TRBV15	NA	many	TRBJ2-6	TGTGCCACCAGCACCGGATCCGGGGCCAACGTCCTGACTTTC	CATSTGSGANVLTF
TRBV28	TRBD1	many	TRBJ2-5	TGTGCCAGCAGTTTAAGTTTCGGACAGGGCATCAAAGAGACCCAGTACTTC	CASSLSFGQGIKETQYF
TRBV6-5	NA	NA	TRBJ1-3	TGTGCCAGCAAGTATTCAAACACCATATATTTT	CASKYSNTIYF
TRBV20-1	TRBD2	NA	TRBJ2-5	TGCAGTGCTAGGACTACCAGCGGGAGTTGGGAGACCCAGTACTTC	CSARTTSGSWETQYF
TRBV15	NA	few	TRBJ2-7	TGTGCCACCAGCAGAGTCGGCAGGGGAAGCTACGAGCAGTACTTC	CATSRVGRGSYEQYF
TRBV5-1	TRBD1	NA	TRBJ2-6	TGCGCCAGCACTGGACAGGTCCGCTCTGGGGCCAACGTCCTGACTTTC	CASTGQVRSGANVLTF
TRBV29-1	NA	few	TRBJ2-3	TGCAGCGTTTACGGGACCCGCACAGATACGCAGTATTTT	CSVYGTRTDTQYF
TRBV6-2/TRBV6-3	NA	NA	TRBJ2-3	TGTGCCAGCAGTTTCGGACCGACCCCCTATACGCAGTATTTT	CASSFGPTPYTQYF
TRBV15	TRBD2	NA	TRBJ2-5	TGTGCCACCAGCCCTAGCGGCCAAGAGACCCAGTACTTC	CATSPSGQETQYF
TRBV4-2	NA	many	TRBJ1-6	TGTGCCAGCAGCCAAGAACGACACCGCAGCTCCTATAATTCACCCCTCCACTTT	CASSQERHRSSYNSPLHF
TRBV7-2	NA	NA	TRBJ2-3	TGTGCCAGCAGCTTCGGGACGCTGACAGATACGCAGTATTTT	CASSFGTLTDTQYF
TRBV5-5	TRBD1	NA	TRBJ2-7	TGTGCCAGCAGCTACAAACCGGGACAGGCCCTTAGGGGGGACGAGCAGTACTTC	CASSYKPGQALRGDEQYF
TRBV7-2	TRBD2	NA	TRBJ2-1	TGTGCCAGCAGCTTAAGTGGGACTAGCGGGGTTGGTGAGCAGTTCTTC	CASSLSGTSGVGEQFF
TRBV5-1	NA	few	TRBJ2-7	TGCGCCAGCAGCTTGGGAAGTGGCGACGAGCAGTACTTC	CASSLGSGDEQYF
TRBV6-2/TRBV6-3	TRBD1	few	TRBJ2-7	TGTGCCAGCAGTTACCGTCTGGACAGGGGATACGAGCAGTACTTC	CASSYRLDRGYEQYF
TRBV20-1	TRBD2	NA	TRBJ2-3	TGCAGTGCTAGTTGGGCCAGCGGGGGGCCCACAGATACGCAGTATTTT	CSASWASGGPTDTQYF
TRBV28	TRBD1	few	TRBJ1-2	TGTGCCAGCAGTTCCGGACAGGGGACGCTCTATGGCTACACCTTC	CASSSGQGTLYGYTF
TRBV10-3	NA	NA	TRBJ2-5	TGTGCCATCAGTGAGTTCGTAGAGACCCAGTACTTC	CAISEFVETQYF
TRBV20-1	NA	few	TRBJ1-1	TGCAGTGCTCGCACCGGACTGAACACTGAAGCTTTCTTT	CSARTGLNTEAFF
TRBV18	NA	few	TRBJ1-6	TGTGCCAGCTCACCGAGGGCTGAAAGTAATTCACCCCTCCACTTT	CASSPRAESNSPLHF
TRBV20-1	TRBD2	NA	TRBJ2-1	TGCAGTGCTAGTGGCGGGGGGGCCCGTAGCTCCTACAATGAGCAGTTCTTC	CSASGGGARSSYNEQFF
TRBV10-3	NA	NA	TRBJ1-2	TGTGCCATCAGCGAGGCCCGCAACTATGGCTACACCTTC	CAISEARNYGYTF
TRBV28	TRBD2	few	TRBJ2-2	TGTGCCAGCAGTTTTGAGGCGGGGGGCGACACCGGGGAGCTGTTTTTT	CASSFEAGGDTGELFF
TRBV5-1	TRBD2	many	TRBJ2-5	TGTGCCAGCAGCTTAGGGCTAGCGGGGGGGCAAGAGACCCAGTACTTC	CASSLGLAGGQETQYF
TRBV2	TRBD2	NA	TRBJ2-1	TGTGCCAGCAGGCGCGGAGCGGGGGGATACAATGAGCAGTTCTTC	CASRRGAGGYNEQFF
TRBV18	NA	NA	TRBJ1-2	TGTGCCAGCTCACCCTACACACCGAGGGGCTATGGCTACACCTTC	CASSPYTPRGYGYTF
TRBV20-1	NA	many	TRBJ2-3	TGCAGTGCTAGAGAGAACACAGATACGCAGTATTTT	CSARENTDTQYF
TRBV20-1	TRBD2	once	TRBJ2-3	TGCAGTGCTAGTGGACTAGCGGAGGATACGCAGTATTTT	CSASGLAEDTQYF
TRBV29-1	NA	NA	TRBJ2-3	TGCAGCGTTGAAGATCTGGAGGGAGGGGGTCCCACAGATACGCAGTATTTT	CSVEDLEGGGPTDTQYF
TRBV27	NA	NA	TRBJ2-5	TGTGCCAGCAGCGGGCGGATGGGGCAAGAGACCCAGTACTTC	CASSGRMGQETQYF
TRBV7-2	NA	few	TRBJ2-1	TGTGCCAGCAGCCACGCGCCCAATGAGCAGTTCTTC	CASSHAPNEQFF
TRBV4-3	NA	few	TRBJ2-5	TGCGCCAGCAGCCAAGATTTAGGGGCAGGCTTCCAAGAGACCCAGTACTTC	CASSQDLGAGFQETQYF
TRBV11-1	NA	few	TRBJ2-5	TGTGCCAGCACCTACAACCGGGGTCAAGAGACCCAGTACTTC	CASTYNRGQETQYF
TRBV3-1	TRBD1	many	TRBJ2-2	TGTGCCAGCAGCCGGCTCCGGGACAGCCCAACTGCCGGGGAGCTGTTTTTT	CASSRLRDSPTAGELFF
TRBV7-9	NA	NA	TRBJ2-7	TGTGCCAGCAGCTTATCTCCCCGCCTTGGGGACGAGCAGTACTTC	CASSLSPRLGDEQYF
TRBV4-2	NA	many	TRBJ1-6	TGTGCCAGCAGCCAAGATTGGGTTTATAATTCACCCCTCCACTTT	CASSQDWVYNSPLHF